One sample yielded the 6 T cell receptor beta chains listed below, sequenced in a study of response to subunit inactivated influenza vaccine. MiXCR, applied by TCRdb to the RT-PCR reads, yields one record per CDR3 protein. The table shows more than 700,000 distinct CDR3 sequences, with 21% occurring only once. Sequences were derived from PBMCs from blood, sampled more than 4 days after vaccination. These receptors came from a man between 45 and 60 years old who received an inactivated influenza vaccine.

This clonotype was detected a few times. The rearrangement joins TRBV5-1 to TRBJ2-2; D is uncertain. The germline CDR1 and CDR2 sequences are SGHRS and YFSETQ. The length of the CDR3 is 14 residues. Trimming removed 6 bases from V and 0 bases from J, with 9 bases in between. For the CDR3, the DNA is TGCGCCAGCACGGAGCTGCCGAACACCGGGGAGCTGTTTTTT. Translating it yields CASTELPNTGELFF.

The rearrangement links TRBV4-3 to TRBJ2-1, with unresolved D. The CDR3 contains 15 residues. The germline V gene encodes CDR1 LGHNA and CDR2 YSLEER. The V and J ends lost 0 bases and 6 bases respectively, with 12 bases between them. The CDR3 reads CASSQDSRTTNEQFF. DNA of the CDR3: TGCGCCAGCAGCCAAGATTCCCGGACCACCAATGAGCAGTTCTTC.

This clonotype was recorded a few times. The chain couples TRBV3-1 to TRBJ2-7; TRBD1 is a possible D gene (6 bases). Germline V gives CDR1 LGHDT, CDR2 YNNKEL (reference sequence). Trimming took 3 bases from V and 4 from J, leaving 19 bases between them. The CDR3 contains 16 residues. CDR3 DNA: TGTGCCAGCAGCCATTCTGCCTGGGACACTCCGTACGAGCAGTACTTC. Translated: CASSHSAWDTPYEQYF.

This chain links TRBV9 with TRBJ2-5; D is perhaps TRBD2 (5 bases). This CDR3 has 13 amino acids. The germline V gene encodes CDR1 SGDLS and CDR2 YYNGEE. The DNA of the CDR3 is TGTGCTTCAAGTCCGTCGGGGTGGGAGACCCAGTACTTC. This sequence encodes CASSPSGWETQYF.

This clonotype has only a few counts. The chain has TRBV20-1 and TRBJ2-1; TRBD1 might be the D (5 bases). Trimming cost V 5 bases and J 14 bases, with 16 bases left between them. From germline, CDR1 is DFQATT and CDR2 SNEGSKA (reference sequence). CDR3 size: 11 residues. The CDR3 DNA reads TGCAGTGCTGGGTGGGGCAGTAATAAGTTCTTC. Amino acid sequence: CSAGWGSNKFF.

This rearrangement joins TRBV4-3 to TRBJ2-1; no firm D call. The V and J ends lost 0 bases and 6 bases respectively, with 12 bases between them. There are 15 residues in the CDR3. Germline CDR1 LGHNA, CDR2 YSLEER. As DNA, the CDR3 is TGCGCCAGCAGCCAAGATCGCCGGTCGGGCAATGAGCAGTTCTTC. Protein: CASSQDRRSGNEQFF.